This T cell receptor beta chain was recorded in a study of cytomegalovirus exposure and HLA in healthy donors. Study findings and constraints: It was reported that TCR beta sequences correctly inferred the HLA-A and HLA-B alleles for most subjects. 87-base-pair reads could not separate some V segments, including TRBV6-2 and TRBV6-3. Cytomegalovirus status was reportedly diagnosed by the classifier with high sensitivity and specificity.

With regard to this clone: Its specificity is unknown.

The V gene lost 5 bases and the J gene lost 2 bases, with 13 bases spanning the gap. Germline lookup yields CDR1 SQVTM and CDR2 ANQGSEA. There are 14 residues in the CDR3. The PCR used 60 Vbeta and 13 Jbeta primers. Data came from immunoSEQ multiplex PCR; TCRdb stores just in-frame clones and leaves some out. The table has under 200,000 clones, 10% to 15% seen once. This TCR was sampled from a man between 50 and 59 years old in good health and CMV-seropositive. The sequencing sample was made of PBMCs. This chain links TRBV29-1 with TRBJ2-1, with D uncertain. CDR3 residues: CSVRRLQAYNEQFF. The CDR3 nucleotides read TGCAGCGTTAGGAGACTCCAAGCCTACAATGAGCAGTTCTTC.